This record covers a single T cell receptor (beta chain). This sample is part of a study of PD-L1 blockade in urothelial cancer. Measured with immunoSEQ multiplex PCR; TCRdb has only the in-frame clones, and not every one. The data show some 100,000 clones, about 91% seen once. Germline V gene lookup returns CDR1 MDHEN and CDR2 SYDVKM. The V and J ends lost 6 bases and 2 bases respectively, with 14 bases between them. This CDR3 comprises 15 residues. Material: PBMCs, obtained around atezolizumab (anti-PD-L1) treatment. This receptor was obtained from a woman at least 80 years old with urothelial cancer. This chain links TRBV28 with TRBJ1-5, with D possibly matching TRBD1 (5 bases). CDR3: CASRDHLGGNQPQHF. CDR3 sequence (DNA): TGTGCCAGCAGGGATCACTTAGGGGGCAATCAGCCCCAGCATTTT.